The entry below gives a single TCR beta chain sequence along with its context. What it recognizes is unknown. The CDR3 totals 15 residues. This sample stems from a study of T cell responses to AZD1222 COVID-19 vaccine. Whole-study context: Pooled samples include second doses given at about 4 or 12 weeks.

Whole-study results and caveats: Vaccine-associated CD4 TCRs ranged over spike, dominating at 160-218 and 743-854. The sample set comprised mostly white British donors with more females, and clonal diversity was possibly underestimated. As reported, nearly half of all spike-specific TCRs target variant regions that are unmutated.

Profiled with immunoSEQ multiplex PCR; TCRdb holds only in-frame clones, not every one. The table lists over 100,000 clones, roughly nine tenths of them singletons. This clonotype originated in an adult in good health. The rearrangement links TRBV21-1 to TRBJ2-7; TRBD1 was called by the table and not checked on the DNA. TRBV21-1 has pseudogene status. The source was peripheral blood, collected on day 0 of AZD1222 vaccination. CDR3 sequence: CASSKGQDGPYEQYF. The CDR3 DNA sequence: TGTGCCAGCAGCAAAGGACAGGATGGTCCGTACGAGCAGTACTTC.